These 24 T cell receptor delta chains came from one sample sequenced in a study of Vδ1+ human thymocytes. Whole-study findings and limits: Thymic TRG and TRD repertoires appeared highly polyclonal.

Sequences come from RNA converted to cDNA by reverse transcription. CDR3 amplicons came from multiplex PCR with pooled V-gene forward and constant-region reverse primers. TCRdb repeated clone calling on the multiplex PCR reads with CATT. The sample includes about 53,000 delta-chain clones, over 12% of them seen just once. No antigen has been identified for these receptors. Material: Vdelta1+ gamma-delta thymocytes from the thymus. Subset defined: FACS-sorted CD3+ TCRalphabeta- TCRVdelta1+ TCRVdelta2- thymocytes. These receptors all come from a girl less than two years old who had congenital heart surgery.

Points on this clone: In the same sample, other DNA sequences code for this CDR3. The rearrangement links TRDV2 to TRDJ1; D is possibly TRDD3 (5 bases). V was cut by 2 bases and J by 0 bases, with 21 bases left in between. The CDR3 is made up of 18 amino acids. Germline V gene sequence: CDR1 GEAIGNYY, CDR2 EKD. The CDR3 DNA reads TGTGCCTGTGACAACCGCGACCGGGGAGCCCAGTACACCGATAAACTCATCTTT. It yields the protein CACDNRDRGAQYTDKLIF.

The chain employs TRDV1 and TRDJ1; 7 nucleotides line up with TRDD3. The J segment lost 0 bases and the V segment lost 7 bases, leaving 23 bases of the junction unmatched. The CDR3 runs to 20 residues. Per germline, CDR1 TSWWSYY and CDR2 QGS. CDR3 residues: CALAPLSFTGEKVYTDKLIF. The CDR3 DNA sequence: TGTGCTCTTGCGCCGCTCTCTTTTACTGGGGAAAAGGTGTACACCGATAAACTCATCTTT.

This clone was seen a few times. The chain employs TRDV1 and TRDJ1; 9 bases fit TRDD3. CDR3 length: 20 amino acids. With V trimmed by 3 bases and J by 0 bases, 17 bases remained unmatched. Germline loops: CDR1 TSWWSYY, CDR2 QGS. CDR3 nucleotide sequence: TGTGCTCTTGGGGATCCTGGGGGATTCCCACCTTCTTGGCACACCGATAAACTCATCTTT. Protein sequence: CALGDPGGFPPSWHTDKLIF.

This clone was seen a handful of times. The chain joins TRDV1 to TRDJ1; tentatively, D is TRDD3 (5 bases). Per the germline V gene, CDR1 is TSWWSYY and CDR2 is QGS. Trimming removed 0 bases from V and 1 base from J, with 33 bases in between. The CDR3 extends over 23 amino acids. The CDR3 DNA reads as TGTGCTCTTGGGGAACTCTTACGCCTCTGCTATTTGCCTGGGTTGCATGTCACCGATAAACTCATCTTT. This gives the protein CALGELLRLCYLPGLHVTDKLIF.

Concerning this clone itself: Germline and junction disagree at one end, which may indicate a read error. V usage is TRDV1 and J usage is TRDJ1; D ambiguous. CDR3 length: 20 residues. Germline loops: CDR1 TSWWSYY, CDR2 QGS. Here the CDR3 DNA reads TGTGCTGTTGGCGAAACCGAATCCCCTCCTGGCCCTCCCTACACCGATAAACTCATCTTT. It is translated as CAVGETESPPGPPYTDKLIF.

On this clone: One end of the junction fails to match germline, which may point to a read error. In the same sample, other DNA sequences code for this CDR3. The J gene is TRDJ1, the V gene TRDV1, with 13 bases that match TRDD3. CDR3 size: 21 residues. Germline CDR1 and CDR2: TSWWSYY and QGS. The CDR3 DNA sequence: TGCGCTCTTGGGCTCCCCTTGGCCGACTGGGGGATACGGAAGTACAGGGATAAACTCATCTTT. This sequence encodes CALGLPLADWGIRKYRDKLIF.

The chain has TRDV1 and TRDJ1, with 12 bases matching TRDD3. The germline V gene encodes CDR1 TSWWSYY and CDR2 QGS. With 2 bases clipped from V and 5 bases from J, the junction kept 15 bases outside the gene matches. This CDR3 has 19 residues. The CDR3 protein is CALGECPLGDTGRSDKLIF. The CDR3 DNA reads as TGTGCTCTTGGGGAATGCCCCCTGGGGGATACGGGGCGGTCGGATAAACTCATCTTT.

The genes are TRDV1 and TRDJ1; possibly TRDD2 for D (6 bases). Germline values: CDR1 TSWWSYY, CDR2 QGS. This CDR3 region has 17 residues. V shed 1 base and J shed 8 bases, with 23 bases lying between them. The CDR3 DNA reads as TGTGCTCTTGGGGAACGTCCTACTTTTGGGGCCTGTCCAAAACTCATCTTT. Protein product: CALGERPTFGACPKLIF.

The rearrangement links TRDV1 to TRDJ1; 7 positions agree with TRDD3. CDR3 length: 18 residues. The germline V gene has CDR1 TSWWSYY and CDR2 QGS. The junction had 10 bases not matched to a gene; V was cut back by 0 bases and J by 0 bases. The CDR3 loop is CALGELVEGDRYTDKLIF. The DNA of the CDR3 is TGTGCTCTTGGGGAACTGGTGGAGGGGGATCGCTACACCGATAAACTCATCTTT.

Concerning this clone itself: Distinct nucleotide sequences in the sample also encode this CDR3. The chain recombines TRDV2 with TRDJ1; D is undetermined. The germline gives CDR1 GEAIGNYY, CDR2 EKD. Trimming shortened V by 0 bases and J by 4 bases, and 14 bases separated the two germline ends. This CDR3 has 15 amino acids. This CDR3 reads CACDTVSPRGDKLIF. CDR3 DNA sequence: TGTGCCTGTGACACCGTAAGCCCTCGGGGCGATAAACTCATCTTT.

This clone occurred a few times. The rearrangement uses TRDV1 and TRDJ1, with 9 bases fitting TRDD2. The CDR3 has 25 residues. The J segment lost 2 bases and the V segment lost 5 bases, leaving 36 bases of the junction unmatched. Germline V gives CDR1 TSWWSYY, CDR2 QGS. CDR3 bases: TGTGCTCTTGGGAACAGGCCTTCCTACGTTAATTCCCTTTACTGGGGCGGGAAGCCAACCGATAAACTCATCTTT. This codes for CALGNRPSYVNSLYWGGKPTDKLIF.

This clone was counted only a few times. This chain connects TRDV1 to TRDJ1; D may be TRDD2 or TRDD3 (6 bases each). The CDR3 extends over 17 amino acids. Germline CDR1 TSWWSYY, CDR2 QGS. Between the trimmed V and J ends, which lost 3 bases and 2 bases, there was a span of 19 bases. This CDR3 reads CALGDLPPDWVTDKLIF. The CDR3 region has the DNA TGTGCTCTTGGGGATCTTCCTCCCGACTGGGTTACCGATAAACTCATCTTT.

This sequence joins TRDV1 and TRDJ1, with D possibly being TRDD3 (10 bases). Germline V gene sequence: CDR1 TSWWSYY, CDR2 QGS. CDR3 length equals 19 residues. V lost 6 bases and J 4 bases, leaving 30 bases between the germline ends. The CDR3 region has the DNA TGTGCTCTTGGTATCCTTCCTACTTTGGGGGATACAGGGAGCGATAAACTCATCTTT. Translated: CALGILPTLGDTGSDKLIF.

The chain is built from TRDV1 and TRDJ1, with 7 bases identical to TRDD3. V lost 4 bases to trimming and J lost 0 bases; unmatched junction nucleotides: 5. Germline CDR1 reads TSWWSYY; CDR2 reads QGS. This CDR3 region has 15 residues. CDR3 residues: CALGVHTGDTDKLIF. DNA for the CDR3: TGTGCTCTTGGGGTCCATACTGGGGACACCGATAAACTCATCTTT.

The gene calls are TRDV1 and TRDJ1; 11 positions agree with TRDD3. V gave up 0 bases and J gave up 7 bases; unmatched junction bases: 10. CDR3 length: 17 residues. Germline CDR1 TSWWSYY, CDR2 QGS. In DNA, the CDR3 is TGTGCTCTTGGGGAACTTTTGGTACTGGGGGATAGAGGTAAACTCATCTTT. Encoded protein: CALGELLVLGDRGKLIF.

There are a few counts of this clone. The chain carries TRDV1 and TRDJ1; 13 bases fit TRDD3. CDR1 is TSWWSYY and CDR2 is QGS in the germline V gene. This CDR3 comprises 21 residues. V gave up 0 bases and J gave up 0 bases; unmatched junction bases: 13. CDR3 in amino acids: CALGELSVLLGDTGYTDKLIF. The CDR3, as DNA: TGTGCTCTTGGGGAACTGTCGGTCCTACTGGGGGATACGGGGTACACCGATAAACTCATCTTT.

In this sample, this clone turned up a few times. V usage is TRDV1 and J usage is TRDJ1; D assignment may be TRDD2 or TRDD3 (9 bases each). The CDR3 loop spans 22 amino acids. Trimming left V 0 bases short and J 6 bases short, with 35 bases between. The germline gives CDR1 TSWWSYY, CDR2 QGS. The CDR3 here is CALGELPFLRSGRGYGRNKLIF. Written as DNA, the CDR3 is TGTGCTCTTGGGGAACTACCCTTCCTACGTTCGGGCAGGGGATACGGACGGAATAAACTCATCTTT.

The chain joins TRDV1 to TRDJ1, with TRDD3 matching 12 bases. V dropped 5 bases and J dropped 0; count of bases not matched to a gene: 22. CDR3 size: 22 residues. The germline V gene has CDR1 TSWWSYY and CDR2 QGS. CDR3 nucleotide sequence: TGTGCTCTTGGGTTTCCTCGATCCCCCAGCACCTACTGGGGGATACACACCGATAAACTCATCTTT. Its translation is CALGFPRSPSTYWGIHTDKLIF.

This clone was seen more than once but under ten times. V and J are TRDV1 and TRDJ1; D is perhaps TRDD3 (5 bases). In germline, CDR1 is TSWWSYY, CDR2 QGS. V dropped 0 bases and J dropped 2 bases, with 28 bases sitting between them. The CDR3 covers 21 residues. The chain's CDR3 is CALGELIRYGGSDCETDKLIF. For the CDR3, the DNA is TGTGCTCTTGGGGAACTCATACGGTACGGGGGGTCCGATTGTGAAACCGATAAACTCATCTTT.

The rearrangement uses TRDV3 and TRDJ1; 10 bases line up with TRDD3. CDR1 is TVYSNPD and CDR2 is GDNSRS in the germline V gene (reference sequence). The V segment lost 5 bases and the J segment 1 base; nucleotides outside the gene matches: 16. The CDR3 is 17 amino acids. The CDR3 loop reads CARIFSCLGDITDKLIF. CDR3 nucleotides: TGTGCCCGCATATTTTCCTGCCTGGGGGATATCACCGATAAACTCATCTTT.

This clone was seen a few times. A much larger clone sits a single nucleotide away, making a read error possible. The chain recombines TRDV2 with TRDJ1; D not certain. Germline loops: CDR1 GEAIGNYY, CDR2 EKD. This CDR3 comprises 11 residues. Trimming shortened V by 3 bases and J by 10 bases, and 11 bases separated the two germline ends. This CDR3 reads CACDPLYGLIF. The CDR3 DNA follows: TGTGCCTGTGACCCCCTCTATGGACTCATCTTT.

This sequence joins TRDV1 and TRDJ1; a weak D match, TRDD2 (5 bases). The CDR3 is 15 amino acids. The germline gives CDR1 TSWWSYY, CDR2 QGS. V lost 5 bases, J lost 11 bases, and 24 bases lay in between. The CDR3 is CALGNVALPNGWLIF. In DNA form, the CDR3 reads TGTGCTCTTGGGAATGTTGCCCTACCCAACGGGTGGCTCATCTTT.

This clone was detected only a few times. V gene TRDV1 combines with J gene TRDJ1; TRDD2 agrees at 9 bases. V dropped 4 bases and J dropped 0; count of bases not matched to a gene: 24. This CDR3 region has 22 residues. Germline V gene data show CDR1 as TSWWSYY and CDR2 as QGS. The CDR3 bases are TGTGCTCTTGGGGGCCGGGCGGCCTTCCTACCCTCTAACTCCCATTACACCGATAAACTCATCTTT. This gives the protein CALGGRAAFLPSNSHYTDKLIF.

The chain is built from TRDV1 and TRDJ1, with a weak D call TRDD3 (5 bases). The germline V gene encodes CDR1 TSWWSYY and CDR2 QGS. The CDR3 is 18 amino acids. The V gene lost 4 bases and the J gene lost 0 bases, with 21 bases spanning the gap. CDR3 bases: TGTGCTCTTGGGGGACGGGGAGCAACTTGGGGCTACACCGATAAACTCATCTTT. Translation: CALGGRGATWGYTDKLIF.